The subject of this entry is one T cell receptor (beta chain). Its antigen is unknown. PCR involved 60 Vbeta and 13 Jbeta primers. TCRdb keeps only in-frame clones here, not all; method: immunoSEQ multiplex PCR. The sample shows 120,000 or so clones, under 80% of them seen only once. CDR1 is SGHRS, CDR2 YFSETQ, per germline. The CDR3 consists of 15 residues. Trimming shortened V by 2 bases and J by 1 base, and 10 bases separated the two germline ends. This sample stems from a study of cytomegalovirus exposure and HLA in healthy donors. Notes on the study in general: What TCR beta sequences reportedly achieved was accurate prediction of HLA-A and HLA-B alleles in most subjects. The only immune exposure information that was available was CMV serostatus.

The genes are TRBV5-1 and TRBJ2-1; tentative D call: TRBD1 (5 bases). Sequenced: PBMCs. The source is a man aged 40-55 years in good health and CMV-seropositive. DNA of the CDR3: TGCGCCAGCAGCTTCGAAGGGGAATCCTACAATGAGCAGTTCTTC. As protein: CASSFEGESYNEQFF.